What follows is one T cell receptor beta chain and its context. Its antigen is not identified. TCRdb keeps only in-frame clones here, not all; method: immunoSEQ multiplex PCR. The sample yields 55,000 or so clones, 71% seen once. These data belong to a study of T cell clones after liver transplantation. Study summary: Immunosuppression withdrawal was tried within 2 years after liver transplantation in this trial. TCRbeta sequencing after a pre-transplant mixed lymphocyte reaction identified graft-donor-reactive clones, later tracked in post-transplant blood. Whole-study results and caveats: Circulating graft-donor-reactive CD4 TCRbeta sequences fell significantly post-transplant in most of the 8 subjects. Conclusions were preliminary, with small, heterogeneous patient groups.

The V gene lost 3 bases and the J gene lost 3 bases, with 19 bases spanning the gap. This CDR3 comprises 16 residues. The V gene's germline CDR1 is SGHTS and CDR2 YDEGEE. Source: CD4+ T cells from blood, taken before liver transplant. The receptor was derived from a human donor who received a liver transplant. V is TRBV5-8 and J is TRBJ2-7; D unresolved. The CDR3 spells CASSSLGGNLFYEQYF. The CDR3 nucleotides read TGTGCCAGCAGCTCCCTTGGCGGCAACCTATTCTACGAGCAGTACTTC.